This T cell receptor beta chain was documented in a study of cytomegalovirus exposure and HLA in healthy donors. Findings of the study overall: Segments of the TCR beta V type were, in most cases, productive about 90% or about 30% of the time in an earlier analysis. It was fewer than 200 TCR beta chains that were listed as cytomegalovirus-associated. The study dropped some indistinguishable V segments, TRBV6-2 and TRBV6-3 among them.

As concerns this clone: Its antigen remains unidentified.

Donors counted as nominally healthy when sampled, yet unrecorded immune exposures were likely. With 1 base removed from V and 4 bases from J, the gap between germline ends came to 15 bases. The CDR3 is made up of 16 amino acids. The V gene's germline CDR1 is MNHNS and CDR2 SASEGT. Both 60 Vbeta primers and 13 Jbeta primers went into the PCR. Method: immunoSEQ multiplex PCR; TCRdb's copy keeps in-frame clones and lacks some. The profile shows some 150,000 clones, about 85% of them singletons. The sample comprised PBMCs. The sequence derives from a woman in her late teens or twenties in good health and CMV-seronegative. J is TRBJ2-3 and V is TRBV6-1, with D perhaps matching TRBD1 (5 bases). The CDR3 is CASSEGSGWLADTQYF. CDR3 DNA: TGTGCCAGCAGTGAAGGCTCAGGGTGGTTGGCAGATACGCAGTATTTT.